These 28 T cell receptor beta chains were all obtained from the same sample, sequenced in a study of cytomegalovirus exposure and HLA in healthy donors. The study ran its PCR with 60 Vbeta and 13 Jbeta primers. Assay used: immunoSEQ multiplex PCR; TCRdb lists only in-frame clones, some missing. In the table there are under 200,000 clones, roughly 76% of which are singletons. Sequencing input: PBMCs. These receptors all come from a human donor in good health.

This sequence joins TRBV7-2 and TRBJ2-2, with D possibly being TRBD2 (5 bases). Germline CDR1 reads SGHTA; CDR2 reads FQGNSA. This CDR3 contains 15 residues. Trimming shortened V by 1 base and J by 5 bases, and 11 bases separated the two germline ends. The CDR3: CASSLGATTTGELFF. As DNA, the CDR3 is TGTGCCAGCAGCTTAGGGGCGACTACAACCGGGGAGCTGTTTTTT.

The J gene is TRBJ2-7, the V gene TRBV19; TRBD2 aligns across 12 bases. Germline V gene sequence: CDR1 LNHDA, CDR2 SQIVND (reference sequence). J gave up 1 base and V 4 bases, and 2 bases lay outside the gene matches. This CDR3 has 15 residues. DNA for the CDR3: TGTGCCAGTAGTAAAGGACTAGCGGGATCCTACGAGCAGTACTTC. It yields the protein CASSKGLAGSYEQYF.

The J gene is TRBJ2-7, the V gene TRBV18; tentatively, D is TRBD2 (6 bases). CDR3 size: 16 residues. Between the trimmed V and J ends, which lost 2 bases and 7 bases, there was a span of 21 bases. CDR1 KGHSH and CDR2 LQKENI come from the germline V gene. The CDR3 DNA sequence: TGTGCCAGCTCACCAGGGCGGTTGACCGTTGGGGGGGAGCAGTACTTC. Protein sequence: CASSPGRLTVGGEQYF.

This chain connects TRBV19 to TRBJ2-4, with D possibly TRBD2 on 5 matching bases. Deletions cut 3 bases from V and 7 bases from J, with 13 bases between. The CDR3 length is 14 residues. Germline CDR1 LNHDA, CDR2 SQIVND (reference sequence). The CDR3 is CASSILGERNIQYF. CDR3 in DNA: TGTGCCAGTAGTATCCTCGGGGAGAGGAACATTCAGTACTTC.

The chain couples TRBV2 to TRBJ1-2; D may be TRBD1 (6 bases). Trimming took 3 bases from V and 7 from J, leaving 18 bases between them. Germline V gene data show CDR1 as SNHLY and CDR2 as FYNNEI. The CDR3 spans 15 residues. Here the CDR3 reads CASSEKRTGSIGYTF. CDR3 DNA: TGTGCCAGCAGTGAGAAGAGAACAGGGTCGATTGGCTACACCTTC.

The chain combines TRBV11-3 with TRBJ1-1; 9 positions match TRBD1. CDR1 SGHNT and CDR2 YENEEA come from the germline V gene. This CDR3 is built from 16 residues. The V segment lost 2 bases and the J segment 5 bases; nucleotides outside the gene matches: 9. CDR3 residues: CASSLTPGGTGTEAFF. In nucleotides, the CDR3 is TGTGCCAGCAGCTTAACCCCGGGGGGGACAGGGACTGAAGCTTTCTTT.

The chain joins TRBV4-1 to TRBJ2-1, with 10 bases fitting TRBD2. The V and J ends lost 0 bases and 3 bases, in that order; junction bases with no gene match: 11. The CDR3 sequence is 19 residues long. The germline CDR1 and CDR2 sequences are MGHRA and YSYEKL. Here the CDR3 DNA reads TGCGCCAGCAGCCAAGATCCAGCGGGGGGGCAGAATCGCTACAATGAGCAGTTCTTC. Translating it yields CASSQDPAGGQNRYNEQFF.

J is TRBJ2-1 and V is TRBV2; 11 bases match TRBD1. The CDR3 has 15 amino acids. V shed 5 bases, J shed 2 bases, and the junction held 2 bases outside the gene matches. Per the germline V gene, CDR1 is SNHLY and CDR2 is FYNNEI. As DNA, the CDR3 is TGTGCCAGCAGTAAGGACAGGGGGCCCTACAATGAGCAGTTCTTC. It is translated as CASSKDRGPYNEQFF.

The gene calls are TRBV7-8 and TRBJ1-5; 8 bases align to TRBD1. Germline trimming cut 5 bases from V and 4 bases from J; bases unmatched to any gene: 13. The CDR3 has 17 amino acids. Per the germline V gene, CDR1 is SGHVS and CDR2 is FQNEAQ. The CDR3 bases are TGTGCCAGCAGCCGTCTCACGGGGACAGGAAGAAATCAGCCCCAGCATTTT. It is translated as CASSRLTGTGRNQPQHF.

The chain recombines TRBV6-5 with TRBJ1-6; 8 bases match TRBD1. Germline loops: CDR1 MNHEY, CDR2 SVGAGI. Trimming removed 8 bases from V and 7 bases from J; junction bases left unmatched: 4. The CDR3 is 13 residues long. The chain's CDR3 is CASADRGNSPLHF. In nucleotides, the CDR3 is TGTGCCAGCGCCGACAGGGGAAATTCACCCCTCCACTTT.

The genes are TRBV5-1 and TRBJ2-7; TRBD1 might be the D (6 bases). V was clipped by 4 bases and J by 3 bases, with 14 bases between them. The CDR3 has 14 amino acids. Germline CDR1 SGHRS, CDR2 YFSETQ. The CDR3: CASSDGTSLYEQYF. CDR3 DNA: TGCGCCAGCAGCGACGGGACATCCCTCTACGAGCAGTACTTC.

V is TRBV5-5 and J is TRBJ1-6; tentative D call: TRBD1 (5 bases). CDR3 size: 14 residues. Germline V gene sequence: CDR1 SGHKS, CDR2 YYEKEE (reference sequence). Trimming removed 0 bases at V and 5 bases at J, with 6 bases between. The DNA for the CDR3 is TGTGCCAGCAGCTTGGACAGGAATAATTCACCCCTCCACTTT. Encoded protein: CASSLDRNNSPLHF.

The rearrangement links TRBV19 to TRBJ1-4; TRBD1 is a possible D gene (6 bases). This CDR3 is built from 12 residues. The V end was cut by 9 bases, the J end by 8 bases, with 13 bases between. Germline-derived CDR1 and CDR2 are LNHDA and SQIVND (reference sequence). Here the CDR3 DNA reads TGTGCCAGCAGGACAGAGGGGGAAAAACTGTTTTTT. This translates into CASRTEGEKLFF.

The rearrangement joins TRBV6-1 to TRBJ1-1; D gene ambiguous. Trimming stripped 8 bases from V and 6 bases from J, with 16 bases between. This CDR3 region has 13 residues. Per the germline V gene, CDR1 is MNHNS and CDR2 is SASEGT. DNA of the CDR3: TGTGCCAGCGAGATATGGAGTATTGCTGAAGCTTTCTTT. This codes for CASEIWSIAEAFF.

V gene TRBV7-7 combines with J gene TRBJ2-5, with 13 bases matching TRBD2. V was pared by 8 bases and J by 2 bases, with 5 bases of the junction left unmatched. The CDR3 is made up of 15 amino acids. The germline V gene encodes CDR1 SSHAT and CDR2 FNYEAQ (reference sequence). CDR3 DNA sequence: TGTGCCAGCTCCGGACTAGCGGGGGCTCAAGAGACCCAGTACTTC. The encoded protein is CASSGLAGAQETQYF.

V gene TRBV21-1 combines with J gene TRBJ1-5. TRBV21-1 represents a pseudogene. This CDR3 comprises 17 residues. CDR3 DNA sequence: TGTGCCAGCAGCAATGAGAGTTCATGTGGGGGGAGTCAGCCCCAGCATTTT. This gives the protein CASSNESSCGGSQPQHF.

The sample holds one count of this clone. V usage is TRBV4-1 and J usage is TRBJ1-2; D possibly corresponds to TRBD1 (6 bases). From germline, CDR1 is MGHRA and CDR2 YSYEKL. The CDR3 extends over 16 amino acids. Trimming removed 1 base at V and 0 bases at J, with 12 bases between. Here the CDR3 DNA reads TGCGCCAGCAGCCAAGTTTCAGGGGCCCCTAACTATGGCTACACCTTC. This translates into CASSQVSGAPNYGYTF.

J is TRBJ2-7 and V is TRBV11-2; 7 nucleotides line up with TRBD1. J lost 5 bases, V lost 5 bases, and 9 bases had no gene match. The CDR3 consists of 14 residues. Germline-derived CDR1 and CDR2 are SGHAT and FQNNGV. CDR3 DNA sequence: TGTGCCAGCAGCACGCAATGGGACAGCCACGAGCAGTACTTC. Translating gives CASSTQWDSHEQYF.

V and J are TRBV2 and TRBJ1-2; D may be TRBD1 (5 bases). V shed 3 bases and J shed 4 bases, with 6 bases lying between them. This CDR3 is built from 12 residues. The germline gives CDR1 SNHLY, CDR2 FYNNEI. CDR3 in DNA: TGTGCCAGCAGTGACAGGGCCTATGGCTACACCTTC. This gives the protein CASSDRAYGYTF.

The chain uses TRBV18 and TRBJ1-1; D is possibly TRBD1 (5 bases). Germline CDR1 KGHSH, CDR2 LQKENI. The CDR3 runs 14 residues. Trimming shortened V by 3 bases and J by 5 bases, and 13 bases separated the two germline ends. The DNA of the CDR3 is TGTGCCAGCTCACCTACCAGGGTGTGGACTGAAGCTTTCTTT. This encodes CASSPTRVWTEAFF.

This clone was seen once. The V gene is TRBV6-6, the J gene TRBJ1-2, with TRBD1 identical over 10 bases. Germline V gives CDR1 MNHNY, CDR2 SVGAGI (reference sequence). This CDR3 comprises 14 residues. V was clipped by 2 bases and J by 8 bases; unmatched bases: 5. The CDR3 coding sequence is TGTGCCAGCAGTTACGCCGGGACAGGGGACGGCTACACCTTC. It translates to CASSYAGTGDGYTF.

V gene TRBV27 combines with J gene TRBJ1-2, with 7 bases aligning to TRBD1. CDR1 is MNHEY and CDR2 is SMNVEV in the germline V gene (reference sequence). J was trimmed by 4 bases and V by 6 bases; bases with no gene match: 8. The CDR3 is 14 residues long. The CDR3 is CASRRDSLGYGYTF. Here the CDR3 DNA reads TGTGCCAGCAGACGGGACAGTCTCGGCTATGGCTACACCTTC.

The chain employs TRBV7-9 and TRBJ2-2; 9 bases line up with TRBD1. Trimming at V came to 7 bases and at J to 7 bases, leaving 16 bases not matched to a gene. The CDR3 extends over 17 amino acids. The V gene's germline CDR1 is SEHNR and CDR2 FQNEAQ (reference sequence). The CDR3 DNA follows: TGTGCCAGCAACAGTCACCAGAGGACAGGGGTAGGCGGGGAGCTGTTTTTT. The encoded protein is CASNSHQRTGVGGELFF.

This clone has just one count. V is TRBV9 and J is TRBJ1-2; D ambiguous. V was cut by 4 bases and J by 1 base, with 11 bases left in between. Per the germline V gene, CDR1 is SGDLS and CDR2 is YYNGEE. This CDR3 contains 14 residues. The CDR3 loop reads CASSSTRVNYGYTF. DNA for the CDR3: TGTGCCAGCAGCTCCACTAGGGTTAACTATGGCTACACCTTC.

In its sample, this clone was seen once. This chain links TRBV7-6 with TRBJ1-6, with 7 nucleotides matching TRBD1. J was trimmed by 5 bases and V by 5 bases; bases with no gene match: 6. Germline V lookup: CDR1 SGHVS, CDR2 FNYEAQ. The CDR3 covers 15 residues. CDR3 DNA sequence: TGTGCCAGCAGCGCATCCGGGACAGATAATTCACCCCTCCACTTT. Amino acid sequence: CASSASGTDNSPLHF.

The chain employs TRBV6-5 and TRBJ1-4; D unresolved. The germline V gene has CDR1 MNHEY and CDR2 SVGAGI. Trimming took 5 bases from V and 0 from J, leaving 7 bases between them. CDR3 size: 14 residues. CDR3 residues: CASSLSATNEKLFF. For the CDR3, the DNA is TGTGCCAGCAGTCTTTCGGCAACTAATGAAAAACTGTTTTTT.

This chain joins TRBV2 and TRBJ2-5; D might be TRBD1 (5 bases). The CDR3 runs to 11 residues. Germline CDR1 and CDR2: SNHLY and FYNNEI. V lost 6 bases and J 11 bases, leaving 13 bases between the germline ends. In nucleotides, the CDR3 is TGTGCCAGCAGCGAGGACACGAAGCAGTACTTC. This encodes CASSEDTKQYF.

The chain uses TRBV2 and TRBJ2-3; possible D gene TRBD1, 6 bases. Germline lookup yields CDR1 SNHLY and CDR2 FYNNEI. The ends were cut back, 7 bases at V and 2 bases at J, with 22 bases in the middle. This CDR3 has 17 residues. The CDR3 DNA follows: TGTGCCAGCATCAGACAAAGGGGGAACTCTAACACAGATACGCAGTATTTT. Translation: CASIRQRGNSNTDTQYF.